The source of this T cell receptor (beta chain) is a study of blood T cell repertoires in COVID-19. Repertoires were generated with immunoSEQ multiplex PCR, while TCRdb's copy carries only in-frame clones and drops some. The data show roughly 150,000 clones, approximately 77% seen once. J was trimmed by 7 bases and V by 2 bases; bases with no gene match: 7. The CDR3 length is 15 residues. Per germline, CDR1 SGHTA and CDR2 FQGNSA. The specimen was peripheral blood. This rearrangement joins TRBV7-2 to TRBJ2-1, with 8 bases lining up with TRBD1. This sequence originates from a woman older than 75 with active or convalescent COVID-19. Here the CDR3 reads CASSLRGQEVNEQFF. CDR3 sequence (DNA): TGTGCCAGCAGCTTAAGGGGACAGGAAGTTAATGAGCAGTTCTTC.